The clone carrying this TCR beta chain was observed a single time. Its specificity is not known. The data stem from a study of T cell responses to AZD1222 COVID-19 vaccine. Profiling relied on immunoSEQ multiplex PCR, and the TCRdb table lists in-frame clones only, not all of them. The repertoire holds roughly 150,000 clones, with 90% to 95% as singletons. Trimming cost V 1 base and J 1 base, with 8 bases left between them. Germline V gene sequence: CDR1 SGHTS, CDR2 YDEGEE. The CDR3 length is 14 residues. Study-wide results and caveats: Repertoires were obtained only post-peak T cell response.

This sequence originates from an adult in good health. The source was peripheral blood, collected on day 0 of AZD1222 vaccination. The chain links TRBV5-8 to TRBJ1-2; a possible D gene is TRBD1 (5 bases). The CDR3 DNA follows: TGTGCCAGCAGCTTGAGACAGATTAACTATGGCTACACCTTC. Amino acids: CASSLRQINYGYTF.